This T cell receptor (beta chain) was obtained from a study of T-cell memory formation after mild COVID-19. Across the whole study: Clusters were largely donor specific.

As for this clonotype: What it binds is not known.

The CDR3 is made up of 16 amino acids. Germline CDR1 SGHRS, CDR2 YFSETQ. V shed 1 base, J shed 5 bases, and the junction held 8 bases outside the gene matches. Findings and caveats of the study: Clones shrinking between day 15 and 85 showed a balanced CD4/CD8 split, and those that grew later tilted toward CD4+.

TCRalpha and TCRbeta libraries used 5'RACE with constant-segment primers and UMIs. TCRdb re-analysed the 5' RACE reads in MiXCR, keeping a single row per CDR3 protein. The sample yields 95,000 to 110,000 distinct CDR3 sequences, about 15% seen once. The rearrangement links TRBV5-1 to TRBJ2-1, with TRBD1 identical over 8 bases. The source material was PBMCs or a T cell subset sorted from them (not recorded which). This receptor was taken from a man aged 18 to 35 who had mild COVID-19 (a few samples of this study predate the infection). Cell type and time point are not known. In DNA, the CDR3 is TGCGCCAGCAGCTTGAATCCGGACAGGGCCCACAATGAGCAGTTCTTC. It translates to CASSLNPDRAHNEQFF.